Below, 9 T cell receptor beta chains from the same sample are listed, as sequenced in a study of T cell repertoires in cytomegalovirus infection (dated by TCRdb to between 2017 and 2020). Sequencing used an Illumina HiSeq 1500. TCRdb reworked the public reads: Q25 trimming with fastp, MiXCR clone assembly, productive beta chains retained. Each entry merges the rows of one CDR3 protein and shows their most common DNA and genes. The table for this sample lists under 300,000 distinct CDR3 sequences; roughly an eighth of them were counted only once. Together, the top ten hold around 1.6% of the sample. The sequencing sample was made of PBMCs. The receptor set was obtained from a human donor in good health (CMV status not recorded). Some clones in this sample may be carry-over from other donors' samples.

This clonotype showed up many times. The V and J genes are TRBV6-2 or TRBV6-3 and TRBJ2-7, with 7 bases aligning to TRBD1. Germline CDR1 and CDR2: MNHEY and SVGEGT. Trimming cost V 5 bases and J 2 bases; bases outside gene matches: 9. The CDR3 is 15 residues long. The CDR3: CASSDREQVPYEQYF. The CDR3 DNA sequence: TGTGCCAGCAGTGACAGGGAACAGGTCCCCTACGAGCAGTACTTC.

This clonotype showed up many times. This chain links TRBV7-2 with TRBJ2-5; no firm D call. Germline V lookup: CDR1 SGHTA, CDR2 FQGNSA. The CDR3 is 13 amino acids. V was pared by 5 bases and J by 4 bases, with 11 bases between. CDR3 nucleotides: TGTGCCAGCAGCACGCAGGACGGAGAGACCCAGTACTTC. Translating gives CASSTQDGETQYF.

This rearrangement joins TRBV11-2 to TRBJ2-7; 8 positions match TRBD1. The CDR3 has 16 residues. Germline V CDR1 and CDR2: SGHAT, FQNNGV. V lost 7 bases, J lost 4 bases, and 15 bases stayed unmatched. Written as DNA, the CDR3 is TGTGCCAGCACCAGAACCGGGACAGGTATGGATTACGAGCAGTACTTC. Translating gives CASTRTGTGMDYEQYF.

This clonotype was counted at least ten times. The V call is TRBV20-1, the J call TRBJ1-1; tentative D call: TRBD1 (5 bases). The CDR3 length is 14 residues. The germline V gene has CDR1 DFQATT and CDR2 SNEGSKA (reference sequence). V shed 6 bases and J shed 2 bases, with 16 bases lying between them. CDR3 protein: CSAAPTGVNTEAFF. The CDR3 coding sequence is TGCAGTGCAGCCCCGACGGGGGTTAACACTGAAGCTTTCTTT.

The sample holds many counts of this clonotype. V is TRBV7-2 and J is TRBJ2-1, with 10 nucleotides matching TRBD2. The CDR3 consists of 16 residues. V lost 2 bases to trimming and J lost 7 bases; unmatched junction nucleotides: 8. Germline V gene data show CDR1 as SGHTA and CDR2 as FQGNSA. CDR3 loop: CASSLSTSGLRNEQFF. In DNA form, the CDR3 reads TGTGCCAGCAGCTTATCGACTAGCGGGCTAAGGAATGAGCAGTTCTTC.

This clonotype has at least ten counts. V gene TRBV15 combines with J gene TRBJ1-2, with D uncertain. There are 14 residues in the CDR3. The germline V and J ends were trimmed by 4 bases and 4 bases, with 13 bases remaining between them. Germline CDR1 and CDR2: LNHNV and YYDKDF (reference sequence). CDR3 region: CATSTSSEVYGYTF. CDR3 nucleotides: TGTGCCACCAGCACCTCATCCGAGGTCTATGGCTACACCTTC.

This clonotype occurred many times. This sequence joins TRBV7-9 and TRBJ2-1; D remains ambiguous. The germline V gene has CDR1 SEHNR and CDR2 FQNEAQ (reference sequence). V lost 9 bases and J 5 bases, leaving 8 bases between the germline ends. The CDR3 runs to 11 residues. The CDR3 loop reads CASPFDNEQFF. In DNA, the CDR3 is TGTGCCAGTCCGTTCGACAATGAGCAGTTCTTC.

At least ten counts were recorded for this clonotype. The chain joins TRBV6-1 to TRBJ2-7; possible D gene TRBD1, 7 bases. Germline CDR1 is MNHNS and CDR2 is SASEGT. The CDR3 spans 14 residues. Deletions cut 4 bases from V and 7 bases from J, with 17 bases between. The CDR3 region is CASSGITGAGEQYF. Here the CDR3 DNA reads TGTGCCAGCAGTGGAATTACAGGGGCGGGGGAGCAGTACTTC.

This chain's CDR3 is CASSVDLARSYNEQFF. In nucleotides, the CDR3 is TGTGCCAGCAGCGTAGATCTAGCGCGCTCCTACAATGAGCAGTTCTTC. This chain connects TRBV9 to TRBJ2-1, with a possible D match to TRBD2 (6 bases). The CDR3 totals 16 residues. Germline lookup yields CDR1 SGDLS and CDR2 YYNGEE. With 0 bases removed from V and 0 bases from J, the gap between germline ends came to 10 bases.